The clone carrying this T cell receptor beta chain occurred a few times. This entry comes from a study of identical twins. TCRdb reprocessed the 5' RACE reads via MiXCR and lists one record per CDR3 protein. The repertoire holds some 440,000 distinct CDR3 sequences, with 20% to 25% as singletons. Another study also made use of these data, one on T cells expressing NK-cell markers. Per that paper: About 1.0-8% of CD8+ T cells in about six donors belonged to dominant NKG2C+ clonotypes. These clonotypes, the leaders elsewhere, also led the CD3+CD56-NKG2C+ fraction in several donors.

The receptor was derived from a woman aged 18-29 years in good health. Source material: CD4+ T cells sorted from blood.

The CDR3 sequence is CASAELAGGAETQYF. In DNA form, the CDR3 reads TGTGCCAGCGCCGAACTAGCGGGGGGGGCGGAGACCCAGTACTTC. This chain connects TRBV10-3 to TRBJ2-5; 13 bases align to TRBD2. Germline CDR1 reads ENHRY; CDR2 reads SYGVKD. This CDR3 contains 15 residues. Losses at the gene ends were 10 bases for V and 5 bases for J; bases not matched to a gene: 10.